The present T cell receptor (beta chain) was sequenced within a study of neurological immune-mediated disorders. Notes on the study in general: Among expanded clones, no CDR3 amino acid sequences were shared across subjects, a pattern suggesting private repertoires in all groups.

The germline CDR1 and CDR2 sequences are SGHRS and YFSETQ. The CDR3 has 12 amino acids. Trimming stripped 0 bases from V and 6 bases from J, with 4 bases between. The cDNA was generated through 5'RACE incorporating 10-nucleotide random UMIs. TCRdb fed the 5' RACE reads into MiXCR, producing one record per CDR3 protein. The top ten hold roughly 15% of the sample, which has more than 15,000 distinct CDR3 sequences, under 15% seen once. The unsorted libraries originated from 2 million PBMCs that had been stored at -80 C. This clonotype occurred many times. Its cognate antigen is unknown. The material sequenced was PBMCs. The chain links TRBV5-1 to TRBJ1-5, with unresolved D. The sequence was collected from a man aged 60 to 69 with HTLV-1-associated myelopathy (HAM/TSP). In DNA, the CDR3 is TGCGCCAGCAGCTTGGAGGGTCAGCCCCAGCATTTT. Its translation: CASSLEGQPQHF.